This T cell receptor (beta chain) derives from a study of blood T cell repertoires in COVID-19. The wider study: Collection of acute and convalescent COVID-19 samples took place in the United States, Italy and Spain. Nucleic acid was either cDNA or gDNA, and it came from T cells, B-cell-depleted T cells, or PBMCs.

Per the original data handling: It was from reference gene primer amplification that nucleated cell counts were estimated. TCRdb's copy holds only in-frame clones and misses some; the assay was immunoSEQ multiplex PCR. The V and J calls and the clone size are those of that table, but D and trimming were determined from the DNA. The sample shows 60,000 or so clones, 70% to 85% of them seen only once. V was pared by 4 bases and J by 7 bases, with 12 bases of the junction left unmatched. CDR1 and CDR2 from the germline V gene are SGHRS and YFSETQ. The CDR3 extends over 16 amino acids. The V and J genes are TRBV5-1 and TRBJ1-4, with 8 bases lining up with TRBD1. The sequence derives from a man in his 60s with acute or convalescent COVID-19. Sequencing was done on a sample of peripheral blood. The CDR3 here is CASSLIGQGRSEKLFF. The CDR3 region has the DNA TGCGCCAGCAGCCTAATAGGACAGGGTCGAAGTGAAAAACTGTTTTTT.